A single sample gave rise to the 14 T cell receptor beta chains below, sequenced in a study of human T cells and chemical hapten exposure. The time point is: pre-sensitization, week 0. Treatment specified: therapeutic diphenylcyclopropenone sensitization with weekly scalp DPC. A single record per CDR3 protein comes from TCRdb applying MiXCR to the RACE reads. The profile shows 40,000 to 50,000 distinct CDR3 sequences, roughly 12% of them singletons. Sequences were derived from whole blood, sampled in connection with sensitization to the hapten diphenylcyclopropenone (DPC). These receptors all come from a woman in her thirties with alopecia areata. Some clones in this sample may be carry-over from other donors' samples.

This clonotype showed up many times. This chain uses TRBV15 with TRBJ2-1, with 7 bases aligning to TRBD2. The CDR3 has 14 amino acids. Germline V gene lookup returns CDR1 LNHNV and CDR2 YYDKDF (reference sequence). Losses at the gene ends were 3 bases for V and 8 bases for J; bases not matched to a gene: 7. CDR3 amino acids: CATSSGGGVDEQFF. The CDR3 bases are TGTGCCACCAGCAGCGGGGGAGGGGTCGATGAGCAGTTCTTC.

This clonotype was counted ten times or more. This chain connects TRBV7-8 to TRBJ2-3; 8 bases agree with TRBD2. The length of the CDR3 is 17 residues. Germline-derived CDR1 and CDR2 are SGHVS and FQNEAQ. Trimming at V came to 1 base and at J to 11 bases, leaving 17 bases not matched to a gene. The CDR3 spells CASSLVPGAGPRGGQYF. In DNA, the CDR3 is TGTGCCAGCAGCTTAGTCCCCGGCGCAGGGCCCCGGGGGGGGCAGTATTTT. The full variable domain, completed using reference TRBV7-8 and TRBJ2-3, is GAGVSQSPRYKVAKRGQDVALRCDPISGHVSLFWYQQALGQGPEFLTYFQNEAQLDKSGLPSDRFFAERPEGSVSTLKIQRTQQEDSAVYLCASSLVPGAGPRGGQYFGPGTRLTVL.

The J gene is TRBJ1-2, the V gene TRBV28; 8 bases fit TRBD1. Germline CDR1 MDHEN, CDR2 SYDVKM. CDR3 length: 14 residues. Trimming removed 5 bases from V and 8 bases from J; junction bases left unmatched: 10. CDR3: CASSGSGTGEGYTF. The CDR3 bases are TGTGCCAGCAGTGGATCGGGGACAGGCGAGGGCTACACCTTC.

This sequence joins TRBV29-1 and TRBJ2-7, with D possibly called TRBD1 or TRBD2 (5 bases each). The CDR3 sequence is 12 residues long. V lost 6 bases and J lost 7, with 16 bases in between. CDR1 is SQVTM, CDR2 ANQGSEA, per germline. CDR3 protein: CSVIRDRGEQYF. CDR3 nucleotides: TGCAGCGTCATCAGGGACCGCGGAGAGCAGTACTTC.

The table lists this clonotype with many counts. The chain has TRBV7-3 and TRBJ2-5; no definite D call. Trimming cost V 7 bases and J 2 bases, with 20 bases left between them. The CDR3 loop spans 16 amino acids. CDR1 is SGHTA and CDR2 is FQGTGA in the germline V gene. The CDR3 nucleotides read TGTGCCAGCACCGAACATTGGGAAAATTGGCAAGAGACCCAGTACTTC. This codes for CASTEHWENWQETQYF.

This clonotype was observed many times. V gene TRBV18 combines with J gene TRBJ1-5; the D is unclear. Germline V gives CDR1 KGHSH, CDR2 LQKENI. The CDR3 length is 14 residues. V gave up 6 bases and J gave up 5 bases, with 14 bases separating them. The chain's CDR3 is CASSPTPGDQPQHF. CDR3 DNA sequence: TGTGCCAGCTCGCCCACCCCTGGGGATCAGCCCCAGCATTTT.

The chain carries TRBV5-1 and TRBJ1-1; D gene unclear. The germline V and J ends were trimmed by 3 bases and 11 bases, with 14 bases remaining between them. This CDR3 has 12 amino acids. Per germline, CDR1 SGHRS and CDR2 YFSETQ. The CDR3 reads CASSSQTEAAFF. The DNA of the CDR3 is TGCGCCAGCAGCTCTCAGACGGAGGCTGCTTTCTTT.

This clonotype was detected a few times. The rearrangement uses TRBV20-1 and TRBJ2-5; TRBD1 matches 10 bases. The CDR3 runs to 16 residues. Germline CDR1 is DFQATT and CDR2 is SNEGSKA (reference sequence). The trim removed 2 bases at V and 1 base at J, leaving 7 bases unmatched. The CDR3 DNA sequence: TGCAGTGCTAGACCCTGGGGGACAGGGGTCCAAGAGACCCAGTACTTC. It translates to CSARPWGTGVQETQYF.

This clonotype was seen many times. This chain connects TRBV29-1 to TRBJ1-2; tentative D call: TRBD1 (6 bases). The CDR3 consists of 12 residues. Trimming removed 6 bases from V and 3 bases from J, with 11 bases in between. CDR1 is SQVTM and CDR2 is ANQGSEA in the germline V gene. CDR3 sequence: CSVAGAYYGYTF. CDR3 bases: TGCAGCGTCGCAGGGGCCTACTATGGCTACACCTTC.

This sequence joins TRBV10-2 and TRBJ2-1, with 8 bases identical to TRBD2. Germline CDR1 WSHSY, CDR2 SAAADI. This CDR3 is 15 amino acids long. Losses at the gene ends were 4 bases for V and 0 bases for J; bases not matched to a gene: 2. DNA for the CDR3: TGCGCCAGCAGTGGGGCGGGAGGCTCCTACAATGAGCAGTTCTTC. This translates into CASSGAGGSYNEQFF.

The chain employs TRBV5-1 and TRBJ1-5; D gene ambiguous. CDR1 is SGHRS and CDR2 is YFSETQ in the germline V gene. The V end lost 0 bases, the J end lost 5 bases, and 9 bases lay between the germline ends. CDR3 size: 14 residues. The CDR3 loop reads CASSLAYGDQPQHF. Written as DNA, the CDR3 is TGCGCCAGCAGCTTGGCCTATGGTGATCAGCCCCAGCATTTT.

In this sample, this clonotype turned up many times. This rearrangement joins TRBV29-1 to TRBJ2-1; 8 nucleotides align to TRBD2. V trimming: 6 bases; J trimming: 3 bases; junction bases outside the gene matches: 4. This CDR3 contains 13 residues. Germline V gene sequence: CDR1 SQVTM, CDR2 ANQGSEA. The CDR3 spells CSVREGLYNEQFF. DNA for the CDR3: TGCAGCGTACGGGAGGGCCTCTACAATGAGCAGTTCTTC.

The chain employs TRBV28 and TRBJ2-7; D gene uncertain. This CDR3 comprises 11 residues. With 5 bases removed from V and 4 bases from J, the gap between germline ends came to 6 bases. Germline V CDR1 and CDR2: MDHEN, SYDVKM. The chain's CDR3 is CASSAPYEQYF. CDR3 DNA: TGTGCCAGCAGTGCCCCATACGAGCAGTACTTC.

CDR3 DNA: TGTGCCAGCAGCCCCCAGACAGGGGTTGAAGCTTTCTTT. It translates to CASSPQTGVEAFF. The J gene is TRBJ1-1, the V gene TRBV7-8; 8 bases match TRBD1. The CDR3 loop spans 13 amino acids. Losses at the gene ends were 5 bases for V and 7 bases for J; bases not matched to a gene: 6. CDR1 is SGHVS and CDR2 is FQNEAQ in the germline V gene.